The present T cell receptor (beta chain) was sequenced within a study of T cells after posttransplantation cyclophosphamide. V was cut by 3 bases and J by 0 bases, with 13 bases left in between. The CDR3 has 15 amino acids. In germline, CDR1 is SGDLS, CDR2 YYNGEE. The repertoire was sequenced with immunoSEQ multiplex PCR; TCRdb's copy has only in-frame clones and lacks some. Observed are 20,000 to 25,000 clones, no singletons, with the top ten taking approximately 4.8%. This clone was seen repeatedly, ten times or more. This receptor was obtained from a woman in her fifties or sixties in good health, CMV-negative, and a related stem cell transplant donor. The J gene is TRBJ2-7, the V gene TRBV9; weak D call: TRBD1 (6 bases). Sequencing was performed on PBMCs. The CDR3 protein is CASSAGGTLSYEQYF. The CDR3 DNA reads TGTGCCAGCAGCGCTGGGGGCACCCTCTCCTACGAGCAGTACTTC.